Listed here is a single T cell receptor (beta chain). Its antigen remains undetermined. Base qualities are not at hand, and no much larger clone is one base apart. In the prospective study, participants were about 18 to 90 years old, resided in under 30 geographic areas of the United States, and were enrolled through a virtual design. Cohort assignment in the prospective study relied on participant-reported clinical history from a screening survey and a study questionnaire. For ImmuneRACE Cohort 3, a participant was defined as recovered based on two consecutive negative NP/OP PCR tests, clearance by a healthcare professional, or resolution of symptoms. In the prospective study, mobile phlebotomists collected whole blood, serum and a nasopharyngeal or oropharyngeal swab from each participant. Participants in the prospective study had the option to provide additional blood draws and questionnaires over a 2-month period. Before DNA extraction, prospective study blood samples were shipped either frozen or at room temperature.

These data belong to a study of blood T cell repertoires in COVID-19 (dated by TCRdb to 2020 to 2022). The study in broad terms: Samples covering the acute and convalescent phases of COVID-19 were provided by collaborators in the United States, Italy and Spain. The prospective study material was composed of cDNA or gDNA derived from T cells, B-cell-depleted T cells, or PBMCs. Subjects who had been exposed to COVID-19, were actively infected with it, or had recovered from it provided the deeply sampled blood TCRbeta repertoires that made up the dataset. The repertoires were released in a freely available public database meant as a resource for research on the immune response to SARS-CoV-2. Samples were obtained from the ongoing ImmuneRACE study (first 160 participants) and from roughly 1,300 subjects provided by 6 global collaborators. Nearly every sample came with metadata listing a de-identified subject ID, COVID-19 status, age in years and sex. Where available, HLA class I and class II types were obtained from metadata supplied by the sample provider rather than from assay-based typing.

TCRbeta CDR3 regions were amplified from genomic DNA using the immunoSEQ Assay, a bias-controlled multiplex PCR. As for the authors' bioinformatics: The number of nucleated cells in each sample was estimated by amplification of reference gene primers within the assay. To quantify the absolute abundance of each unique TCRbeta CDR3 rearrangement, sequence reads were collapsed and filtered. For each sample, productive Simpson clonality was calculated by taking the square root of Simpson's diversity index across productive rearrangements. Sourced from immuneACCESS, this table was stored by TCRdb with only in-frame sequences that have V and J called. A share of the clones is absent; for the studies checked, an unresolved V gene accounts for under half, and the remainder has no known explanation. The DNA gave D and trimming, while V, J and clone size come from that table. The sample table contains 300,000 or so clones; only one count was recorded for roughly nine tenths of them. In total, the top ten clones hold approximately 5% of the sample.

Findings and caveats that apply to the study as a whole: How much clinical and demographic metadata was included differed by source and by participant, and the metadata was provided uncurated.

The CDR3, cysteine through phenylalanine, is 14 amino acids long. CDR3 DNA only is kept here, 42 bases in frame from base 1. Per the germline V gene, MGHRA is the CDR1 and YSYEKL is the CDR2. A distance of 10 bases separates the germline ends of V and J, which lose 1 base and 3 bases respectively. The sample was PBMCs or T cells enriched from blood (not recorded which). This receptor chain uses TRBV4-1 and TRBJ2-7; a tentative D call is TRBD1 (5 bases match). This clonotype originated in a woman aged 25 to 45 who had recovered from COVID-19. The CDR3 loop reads CASSQVDRDYEQYF. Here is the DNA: TGCGCCAGCAGCCAAGTAGACAGAGACTACGAGCAGTACTTC.